The 15 T cell receptor beta chains below come from one sample, sequenced in a study of CD8 T cells in ankylosing spondylitis (dated by TCRdb to about 2017). Library creation used 5' RACE. The reads were generated on an Illumina HiSeq 2500. Using fastp at Q25 and MiXCR, TCRdb reprocessed the public reads and kept productive beta chains. For every CDR3 protein sequence, its rows merge into one entry that carries the most common genes and DNA. This sample gives some 250,000 distinct CDR3 sequences in total; roughly 25% of them show up just once. The ten largest account for 0.61% of the sample. Sequenced input: blood, either unsorted or a sorted T cell fraction (not recorded which). These receptors came from a male donor with ankylosing spondylitis or in good health (not recorded which).

This clonotype was counted ten times or more. The chain carries TRBV9 and TRBJ2-1; 8 bases agree with TRBD1. Looked up from germline, CDR1 is SGDLS and CDR2 is YYNGEE. J gave up 10 bases and V 0 bases, and 9 bases lay outside the gene matches. The CDR3 consists of 15 residues. The DNA for the CDR3 is TGTGCCAGCAGCGTAGATACAGGGGGTTTTCGGGAGCAGTTCTTC. Translating it yields CASSVDTGGFREQFF.

This clonotype was detected ten times or more. The chain links TRBV29-1 to TRBJ2-7; 8 bases line up with TRBD1. CDR3 length: 14 residues. Germline CDR1 reads SQVTM; CDR2 reads ANQGSEA. V was pared by 5 bases and J by 3 bases, with 9 bases of the junction left unmatched. The CDR3 DNA is TGCAGCGTTATACCGGGACAGGCCCTCTACGAGCAGTACTTC. It yields the protein CSVIPGQALYEQYF.

V usage is TRBV6-1 and J usage is TRBJ1-2, with a possible D match to TRBD1 (5 bases). The V gene's germline CDR1 is MNHNS and CDR2 SASEGT. The CDR3 spans 13 residues. V was cut by 6 bases and J by 7 bases, with 15 bases left in between. This CDR3 reads CASRKRGLSGYTF. The CDR3 bases are TGTGCCAGCAGAAAACGGGGCCTATCTGGCTACACCTTC.

This clonotype showed up many times. V is TRBV5-5 and J is TRBJ2-5; TRBD1 or TRBD2 may be the D gene (5 bases each). V lost 0 bases to trimming and J lost 4 bases, with 16 bases between them. Germline values: CDR1 SGHKS, CDR2 YYEKEE (reference sequence). This CDR3 spans 16 amino acids. This CDR3 reads CASSLGGAGSGETQYF. CDR3 bases: TGTGCCAGCAGCTTGGGAGGGGCAGGGTCCGGAGAGACCCAGTACTTC.

V gene TRBV18 combines with J gene TRBJ1-6; D is unresolved. Germline V gene lookup returns CDR1 KGHSH and CDR2 LQKENI. CDR3 length: 15 amino acids. V lost 1 base, J lost 7 bases, and 11 bases lay in between. CDR3 sequence: CASSPQGGNNSPLHF. CDR3 DNA sequence: TGTGCCAGCTCACCACAGGGAGGAAACAATTCACCCCTCCACTTT. The full variable domain, rest sourced from reference TRBV18 and TRBJ1-6, is NAGVMQNPRHLVRRRGQEARLRCSPMKGHSHVYWYRQLPEEGLKFMVYLQKENIIDESGMPKERFSAEFPKEGPSILRIQQVVRGDSAAYFCASSPQGGNNSPLHFGNGTRLTVT.

V usage is TRBV13 and J usage is TRBJ2-7, with a possible D match to TRBD1 (6 bases). This CDR3 is 13 amino acids long. V lost 3 bases to trimming and J lost 2 bases, with 8 bases between them. The germline V gene encodes CDR1 PRHDT and CDR2 FYEKMQ (reference sequence). The CDR3 DNA sequence: TGTGCCAGCAGCTTGAAGGGGGCCTACGAGCAGTACTTC. Its protein is CASSLKGAYEQYF.

V usage is TRBV9 and J usage is TRBJ2-3; maybe TRBD1 (5 bases). CDR1 is SGDLS, CDR2 YYNGEE, per germline. The CDR3 runs 16 residues. With 1 base removed from V and 4 bases from J, the gap between germline ends came to 16 bases. The CDR3 DNA reads as TGTGCCAGCAGCGTAAATCCGGGTCCCAGGGCAGATACGCAGTATTTT. It encodes CASSVNPGPRADTQYF. Full variable domain (missing parts from reference TRBV9 and TRBJ2-3): DSGVTQTPKHLITATGQRVTLRCSPRSGDLSVYWYQQSLDQGLQFLIQYYNGEERAKGNILERFSAQQFPDLHSELNLSSLELGDSALYFCASSVNPGPRADTQYFGPGTRLTVL.

The V gene is TRBV29-1, the J gene TRBJ2-5; D remains ambiguous. The V gene's germline CDR1 is SQVTM and CDR2 ANQGSEA. Trimming shortened V by 5 bases and J by 5 bases, and 6 bases separated the two germline ends. The CDR3 is 10 amino acids. This chain's CDR3 is CSVTVETQYF. The CDR3 DNA reads TGCAGCGTTACAGTGGAGACCCAGTACTTC. Full variable domain (missing parts from reference TRBV29-1 and TRBJ2-5): SAVISQKPSRDICQRGTSLTIQCQVDSQVTMMFWYRQQPGQSLTLIATANQGSEATYESGFVIDKFPISRPNLTFSTLTVSNMSPEDSSIYLCSVTVETQYFGPGTRLLVL.

This clonotype has more than one count but fewer than ten. This chain connects TRBV24-1 to TRBJ1-1; the D gene is possibly TRBD1 (5 bases). The V and J ends lost 1 base and 7 bases respectively, with 6 bases between them. Germline values: CDR1 KGHDR, CDR2 SFDVKD. The CDR3 is 12 residues long. CDR3 amino acids: CATSDFGGEAFF. The CDR3 DNA follows: TGTGCCACCAGTGATTTTGGGGGTGAAGCTTTCTTT.

This chain links TRBV20-1 with TRBJ2-7; 12 bases are a match to TRBD1. Germline V gives CDR1 DFQATT, CDR2 SNEGSKA (reference sequence). With 2 bases clipped from V and 1 base from J, the junction kept 6 bases outside the gene matches. The length of the CDR3 is 16 residues. DNA for the CDR3: TGCAGTGCTAGATCCCGGGACAGGGGGCGATCCTACGAGCAGTACTTC. This encodes CSARSRDRGRSYEQYF.

This clonotype came up many times. This chain links TRBV29-1 with TRBJ1-3, with TRBD1 identical over 7 bases. The germline V gene encodes CDR1 SQVTM and CDR2 ANQGSEA. Trimming took 7 bases from V and 2 from J; bases not matched to a gene: 5. This CDR3 spans 13 amino acids. The CDR3 here is CSARDRAGNTIYF. For the CDR3, the DNA is TGCAGCGCCAGAGACAGGGCTGGAAACACCATATATTTT.

V and J are TRBV6-4 and TRBJ2-5, with unresolved D. V shed 3 bases and J shed 0 bases, with 5 bases lying between them. Per the germline V gene, CDR1 is MRHNA and CDR2 is SNTAGT. This CDR3 region has 13 residues. CDR3: CASSETYQETQYF. CDR3 coding DNA: TGTGCCAGCAGTGAGACCTACCAAGAGACCCAGTACTTC.

This clonotype was detected many times. The chain is built from TRBV6-1 and TRBJ1-5; possible D gene TRBD1, 6 bases. The ends were cut back, 0 bases at V and 6 bases at J, with 9 bases in the middle. CDR1 and CDR2 from the germline V gene are MNHNS and SASEGT. The CDR3 loop spans 14 amino acids. The CDR3, as DNA: TGTGCCAGCAGTGAAGCGGGGGCGGGTCAGCCCCAGCATTTT. The encoded protein is CASSEAGAGQPQHF.

The chain recombines TRBV15 with TRBJ2-5, with TRBD2 matching 9 bases. CDR1 and CDR2 from the germline V gene are LNHNV and YYDKDF (reference sequence). Unmatched junction bases numbered 13, after V lost 0 bases and J lost 5 bases. The CDR3 is made up of 18 amino acids. The CDR3: CATSRDRRGGAIRETQYF. In nucleotides, the CDR3 is TGTGCCACCAGCAGAGATCGCCGCGGGGGGGCGATTAGGGAGACCCAGTACTTC.

This clonotype was seen at least ten times. J is TRBJ1-1 and V is TRBV20-1; the D is unclear. This CDR3 comprises 14 residues. In germline, CDR1 is DFQATT, CDR2 SNEGSKA (reference sequence). The V end lost 2 bases, the J end lost 3 bases, and 13 bases lay between the germline ends. The CDR3 reads CSARPQLRDTEAFF. For the CDR3, the DNA is TGCAGTGCTAGACCCCAACTAAGGGACACTGAAGCTTTCTTT.